The 13 T cell receptor delta chains listed next were all sequenced from one sample in a study of Vδ1+ human thymocytes. Study-level findings and limits: Thymic TRG and TRD repertoires appeared highly polyclonal, with Gaussian CDR3 length distributions.

These receptors' antigens are unknown. Sequences come from RNA converted to cDNA by reverse transcription. Multiplex PCR used pooled V-gene forward primers and a constant-region reverse primer to amplify CDR3s. TCRdb reanalyzed the multiplex PCR reads using CATT. The sample includes more than 45,000 delta-chain clones, approximately 16% of them seen just once. The sample comprised Vdelta1+ gamma-delta thymocytes from the thymus. Subset meaning: FACS-sorted CD3+ TCRalphabeta- TCRVdelta1+ TCRVdelta2- thymocytes. Receptors were obtained from a girl younger than two who had congenital heart surgery.

This chain links TRDV1 with TRDJ1; 7 nucleotides match TRDD3. This CDR3 contains 22 residues. Unmatched junction bases numbered 22, after V lost 0 bases and J lost 0 bases. CDR1 is TSWWSYY and CDR2 is QGS in the germline V gene. The CDR3 sequence: CALGELRVPLDLLGSHTDKLIF. For the CDR3, the DNA is TGTGCTCTTGGGGAACTAAGGGTTCCGCTCGACCTACTGGGGAGTCACACCGATAAACTCATCTTT.

The genes are TRDV1 and TRDJ1; D is perhaps TRDD3 (6 bases). Trimming left V 1 base short and J 0 bases short, with 27 bases between. This CDR3 has 21 residues. Germline V gene sequence: CDR1 TSWWSYY, CDR2 QGS. In DNA, the CDR3 is TGTGCTCTTGGGGAACCCCCCGGCTACGAGGTGGGGGGACTGTACACCGATAAACTCATCTTT. This codes for CALGEPPGYEVGGLYTDKLIF.

The V call is TRDV1, the J call TRDJ1; 12 nucleotides agree with TRDD3. The CDR3 is made up of 24 amino acids. V was pared by 5 bases and J by 3 bases, with 31 bases of the junction left unmatched. Looked up from germline, CDR1 is TSWWSYY and CDR2 is QGS. This chain's CDR3 is CALGNSIPKTSTWGIRLFSDKLIF. CDR3 DNA sequence: TGTGCTCTTGGGAATAGTATACCTAAAACTTCGACCTGGGGGATACGCCTTTTCTCCGATAAACTCATCTTT.

V gene TRDV1 combines with J gene TRDJ1; 8 bases are a match to TRDD3. The CDR3 sequence is 23 residues long. Germline trimming cut 1 base from V and 2 bases from J; bases unmatched to any gene: 27. The germline gives CDR1 TSWWSYY, CDR2 QGS. CDR3 bases: TGTGCTCTTGGGGAACCCCTCTTCCCTACGGCCCCTTACTGGGGGTCATATACCGATAAACTCATCTTT. It yields the protein CALGEPLFPTAPYWGSYTDKLIF.

The chain links TRDV1 to TRDJ1; 11 bases match TRDD3. The J segment lost 0 bases and the V segment lost 1 base, leaving 10 bases of the junction unmatched. Germline V gives CDR1 TSWWSYY, CDR2 QGS. This CDR3 has 19 amino acids. The CDR3: CALGEQAGMGDTNTDKLIF. CDR3 in DNA: TGTGCTCTTGGGGAACAAGCGGGAATGGGGGATACGAACACCGATAAACTCATCTTT.

This clone has just a few counts. A read error may account for a junction end that differs from germline. The same CDR3 also results from other DNA sequences found in this sample. The chain has TRAV29/DV5 and TRDJ1; D not certain. Looked up from germline, CDR1 is NSMFDY and CDR2 is ISSIKDK. This CDR3 contains 15 residues. This CDR3 is CAAIHSTHHTDKLIF. CDR3 nucleotides: TGTGCAGCAATACATTCGACCCACCACACCGACAAACTCATCTTT.

The chain is built from TRDV1 and TRDJ1, with 11 positions matching TRDD3. This CDR3 spans 20 amino acids. Germline V gives CDR1 TSWWSYY, CDR2 QGS. V gave up 3 bases and J gave up 0 bases; unmatched junction bases: 15. As DNA, the CDR3 is TGTGCTCTTGGGGACTTGGTTCCCTGGGGGATACCTGCATACACCGATAAACTCATCTTT. Translated, it gives CALGDLVPWGIPAYTDKLIF.

The chain combines TRDV1 with TRDJ1, with 12 bases fitting TRDD3. Germline V CDR1 and CDR2: TSWWSYY, QGS. The CDR3 spans 22 residues. V trimming: 2 bases; J trimming: 1 base; junction bases outside the gene matches: 20. CDR3 coding DNA: TGTGCTCTTGGGGAATTCTCCCATGGTACTGGGGGATACCCCGAGCCCACCGATAAACTCATCTTT. Residues: CALGEFSHGTGGYPEPTDKLIF.

This clone was seen only a few times. V is TRDV1 and J is TRDJ1, with 11 bases fitting TRDD3. V shed 2 bases and J 6 bases; nucleotides not matched to a gene: 17. The CDR3 covers 19 residues. CDR1 is TSWWSYY and CDR2 is QGS in the germline V gene. CDR3 amino acids: CALGEEVSPTYWGINKLIF. Written as DNA, the CDR3 is TGTGCTCTTGGGGAAGAAGTATCTCCTACCTACTGGGGGATAAATAAACTCATCTTT.

This chain joins TRDV1 and TRDJ1, with TRDD3 matching over 11 bases. The CDR3 contains 22 residues. The germline V gene encodes CDR1 TSWWSYY and CDR2 QGS. V shed 4 bases and J 0 bases; nucleotides not matched to a gene: 22. The CDR3 DNA sequence: TGTGCTCTTGGGGCGCGGCCTTCCCCCGTTACTGGGGGATATGGGTACACCGATAAACTCATCTTT. It translates to CALGARPSPVTGGYGYTDKLIF.

V and J are TRDV1 and TRDJ1, with 8 bases fitting TRDD3. Trimming cost V 4 bases and J 5 bases; bases outside gene matches: 12. The CDR3 is 16 amino acids. Germline lookup yields CDR1 TSWWSYY and CDR2 QGS. In nucleotides, the CDR3 is TGTGCTCTTGGGGTACAAACTACTGCTGGGGGAGATAAACTCATCTTT. This encodes CALGVQTTAGGDKLIF.

The V gene is TRDV1, the J gene TRDJ1, with 7 bases fitting TRDD3. Germline values: CDR1 TSWWSYY, CDR2 QGS. V shed 2 bases and J 1 base; nucleotides not matched to a gene: 13. The CDR3 extends over 18 amino acids. DNA of the CDR3: TGTGCTCTTGGGGAAATACCCTGGGGGCGCGGGGTCACCGATAAACTCATCTTT. This translates into CALGEIPWGRGVTDKLIF.

This clone was seen a few times. V gene TRDV1 combines with J gene TRDJ1; 8 nucleotides agree with TRDD3. The CDR3 consists of 19 residues. Germline values: CDR1 TSWWSYY, CDR2 QGS. V gave up 2 bases and J gave up 4 bases; unmatched junction bases: 18. The CDR3 DNA reads as TGTGCTCTTGGGGAATTCAGCCGTCGACGGGGGATAATTTACGATAAACTCATCTTT. It is translated as CALGEFSRRRGIIYDKLIF.